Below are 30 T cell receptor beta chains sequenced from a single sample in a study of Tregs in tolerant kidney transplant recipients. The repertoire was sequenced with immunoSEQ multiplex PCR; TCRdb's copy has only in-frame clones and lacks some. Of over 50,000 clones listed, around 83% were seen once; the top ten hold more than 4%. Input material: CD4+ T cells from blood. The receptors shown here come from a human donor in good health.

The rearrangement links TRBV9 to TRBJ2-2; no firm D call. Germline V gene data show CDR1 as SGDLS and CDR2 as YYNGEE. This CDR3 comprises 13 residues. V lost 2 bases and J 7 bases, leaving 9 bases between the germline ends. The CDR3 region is CASSVSWIGELFF. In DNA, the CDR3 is TGTGCCAGCAGCGTTAGTTGGATCGGGGAGCTGTTTTTT.

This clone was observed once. In nucleotides, the CDR3 is TGTGCCAGCAGCGACTACAGGGGGCCCAGAACCACTGAAGCTTTCTTT. It is translated as CASSDYRGPRTTEAFF. The chain couples TRBV21-1 to TRBJ1-1; TRBD1 reflects the table's D call only, with no check against the DNA. TRBV21-1 is recorded as a pseudogene. The CDR3 length is 16 residues.

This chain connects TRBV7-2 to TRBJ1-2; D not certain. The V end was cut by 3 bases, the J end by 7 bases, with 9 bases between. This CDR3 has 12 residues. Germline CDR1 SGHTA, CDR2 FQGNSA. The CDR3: CASSFLSGGYTF. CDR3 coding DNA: TGTGCCAGCAGCTTTCTTTCGGGTGGCTACACCTTC. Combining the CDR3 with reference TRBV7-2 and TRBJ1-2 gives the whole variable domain GAGVSQSPSNKVTEKGKDVELRCDPISGHTALYWYRQSLGQGLEFLIYFQGNSAPDKSGLPSDRFSAERTGGSVSTLTIQRTQQEDSAVYLCASSFLSGGYTFGSGTRLTVV.

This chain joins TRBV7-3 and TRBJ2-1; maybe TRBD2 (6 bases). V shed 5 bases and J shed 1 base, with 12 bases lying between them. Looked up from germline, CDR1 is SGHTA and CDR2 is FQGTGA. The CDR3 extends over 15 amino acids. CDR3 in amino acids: CASSPGGLSYNEQFF. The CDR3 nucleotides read TGTGCCAGCAGCCCCGGGGGACTTTCCTACAATGAGCAGTTCTTC.

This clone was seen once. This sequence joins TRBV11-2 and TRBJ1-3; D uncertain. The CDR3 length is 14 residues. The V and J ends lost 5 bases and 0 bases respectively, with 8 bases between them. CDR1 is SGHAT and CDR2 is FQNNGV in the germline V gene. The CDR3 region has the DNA TGTGCCAGCAGCCCCCTCTTCTCTGGAAACACCATATATTTT. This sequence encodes CASSPLFSGNTIYF. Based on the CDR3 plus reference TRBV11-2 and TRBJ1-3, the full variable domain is EAGVAQSPRYKIIEKRQSVAFWCNPISGHATLYWYQQILGQGPKLLIQFQNNGVVDDSQLPKDRFSAERLKGVDSTLKIQPAKLEDSAVYLCASSPLFSGNTIYFGEGSWLTVV.

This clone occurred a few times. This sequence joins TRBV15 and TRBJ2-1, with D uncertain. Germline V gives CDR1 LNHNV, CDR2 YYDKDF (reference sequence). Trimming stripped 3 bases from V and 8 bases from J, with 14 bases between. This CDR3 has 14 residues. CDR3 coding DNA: TGTGCCACCAGCAGTCAAGGTCTCCCCGATGAGCAGTTCTTC. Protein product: CATSSQGLPDEQFF.

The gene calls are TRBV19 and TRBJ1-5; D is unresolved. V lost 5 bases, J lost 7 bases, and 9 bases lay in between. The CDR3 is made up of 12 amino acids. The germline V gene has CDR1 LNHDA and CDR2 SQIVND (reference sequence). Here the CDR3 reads CASSYIGQPQHF. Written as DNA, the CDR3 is TGTGCCAGTAGTTACATAGGGCAGCCCCAGCATTTT.

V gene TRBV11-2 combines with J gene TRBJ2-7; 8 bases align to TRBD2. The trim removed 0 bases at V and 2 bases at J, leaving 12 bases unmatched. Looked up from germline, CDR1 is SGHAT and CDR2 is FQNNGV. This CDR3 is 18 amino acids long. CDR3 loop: CASSLDSVPGLVPYEQYF. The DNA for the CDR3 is TGTGCCAGCAGCTTAGATTCTGTCCCGGGACTAGTACCCTACGAGCAGTACTTC. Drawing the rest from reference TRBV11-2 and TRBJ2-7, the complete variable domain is EAGVAQSPRYKIIEKRQSVAFWCNPISGHATLYWYQQILGQGPKLLIQFQNNGVVDDSQLPKDRFSAERLKGVDSTLKIQPAKLEDSAVYLCASSLDSVPGLVPYEQYFGPGTRLTVT.

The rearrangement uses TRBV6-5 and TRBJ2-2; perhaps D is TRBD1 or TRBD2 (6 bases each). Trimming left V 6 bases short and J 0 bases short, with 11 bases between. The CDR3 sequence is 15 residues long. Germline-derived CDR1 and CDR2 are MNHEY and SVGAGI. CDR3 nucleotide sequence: TGTGCCAGCAGGCGGGGACAATCGAACACCGGGGAGCTGTTTTTT. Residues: CASRRGQSNTGELFF.

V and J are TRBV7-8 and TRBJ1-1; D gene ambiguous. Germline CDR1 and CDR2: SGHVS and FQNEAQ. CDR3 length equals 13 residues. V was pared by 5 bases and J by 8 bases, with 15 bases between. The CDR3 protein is CASSPLRGVEAFF. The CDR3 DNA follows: TGTGCCAGCAGCCCCCTTCGTGGAGTAGAAGCTTTCTTT.

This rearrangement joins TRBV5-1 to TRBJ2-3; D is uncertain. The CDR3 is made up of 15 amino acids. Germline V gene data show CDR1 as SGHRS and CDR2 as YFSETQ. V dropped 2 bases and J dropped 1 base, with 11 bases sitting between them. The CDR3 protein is CASSLSAFGTDTQYF. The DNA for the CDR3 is TGCGCCAGCAGCTTATCGGCCTTCGGCACAGATACGCAGTATTTT.

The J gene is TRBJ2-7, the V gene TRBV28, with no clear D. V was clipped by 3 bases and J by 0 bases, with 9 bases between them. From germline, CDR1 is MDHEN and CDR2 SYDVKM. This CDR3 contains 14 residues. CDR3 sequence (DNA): TGTGCCAGCAGTTTGTACACTACCTCCTACGAGCAGTACTTC. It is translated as CASSLYTTSYEQYF. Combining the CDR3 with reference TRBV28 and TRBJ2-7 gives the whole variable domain DVKVTQSSRYLVKRTGEKVFLECVQDMDHENMFWYRQDPGLGLRLIYFSYDVKMKEKGDIPEGYSVSREKKERFSLILESASTNQTSMYLCASSLYTTSYEQYFGPGTRLTVT.

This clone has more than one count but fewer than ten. CDR3 sequence (DNA): TGCGCCAGCAGCCAAGCGAGCGGGAGGTGGGATACGCAGTATTTT. Protein sequence: CASSQASGRWDTQYF. The gene calls are TRBV4-1 and TRBJ2-3; 9 bases are a match to TRBD2. The CDR3 spans 15 residues. The germline V gene has CDR1 MGHRA and CDR2 YSYEKL. Trimming at V came to 1 base and at J to 6 bases, leaving 5 bases not matched to a gene.

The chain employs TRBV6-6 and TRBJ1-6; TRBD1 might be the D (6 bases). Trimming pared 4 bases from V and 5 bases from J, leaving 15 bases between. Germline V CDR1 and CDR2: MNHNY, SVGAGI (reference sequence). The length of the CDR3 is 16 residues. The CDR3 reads CASSWGEGGDNSPLHF. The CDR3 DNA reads TGTGCCAGCAGTTGGGGGGAGGGGGGCGATAATTCACCCCTCCACTTT.

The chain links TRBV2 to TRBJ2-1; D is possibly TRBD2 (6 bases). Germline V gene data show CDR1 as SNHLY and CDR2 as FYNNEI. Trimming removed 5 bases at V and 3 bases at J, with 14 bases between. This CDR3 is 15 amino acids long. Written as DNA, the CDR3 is TGTGCCAGCAGTAAGGACTACACACGCTACAATGAGCAGTTCTTC. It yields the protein CASSKDYTRYNEQFF.

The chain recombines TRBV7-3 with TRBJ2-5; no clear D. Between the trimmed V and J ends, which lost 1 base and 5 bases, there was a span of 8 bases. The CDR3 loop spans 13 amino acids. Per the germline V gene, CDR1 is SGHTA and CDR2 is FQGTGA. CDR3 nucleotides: TGTGCCAGCAGCTTAAGCCTCAGGGAGACCCAGTACTTC. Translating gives CASSLSLRETQYF. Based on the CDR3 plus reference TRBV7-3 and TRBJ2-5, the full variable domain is GAGVSQTPSNKVTEKGKYVELRCDPISGHTALYWYRQSLGQGPEFLIYFQGTGAADDSGLPNDRFFAVRPEGSVSTLKIQRTERGDSAVYLCASSLSLRETQYFGPGTRLLVL.

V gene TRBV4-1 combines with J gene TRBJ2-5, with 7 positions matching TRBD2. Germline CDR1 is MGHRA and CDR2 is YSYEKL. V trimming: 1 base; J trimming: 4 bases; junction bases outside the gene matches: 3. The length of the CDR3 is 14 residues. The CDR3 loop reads CASSQVGGRETQYF. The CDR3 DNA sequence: TGCGCCAGCAGCCAAGTCGGGGGGAGAGAGACCCAGTACTTC.

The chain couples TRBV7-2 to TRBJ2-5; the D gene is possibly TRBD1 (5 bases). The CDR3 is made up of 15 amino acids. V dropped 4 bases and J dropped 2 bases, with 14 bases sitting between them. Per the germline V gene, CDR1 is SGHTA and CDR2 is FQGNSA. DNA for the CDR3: TGTGCCAGCAGCTCGAGACAGAACCGACAAGAGACCCAGTACTTC. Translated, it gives CASSSRQNRQETQYF.

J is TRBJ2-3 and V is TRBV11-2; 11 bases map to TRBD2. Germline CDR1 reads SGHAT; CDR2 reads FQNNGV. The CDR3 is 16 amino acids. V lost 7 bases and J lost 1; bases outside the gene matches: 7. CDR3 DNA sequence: TGTGCCAGCACCACGCCGACTAGCGGGGGCACAGATACGCAGTATTTT. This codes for CASTTPTSGGTDTQYF.

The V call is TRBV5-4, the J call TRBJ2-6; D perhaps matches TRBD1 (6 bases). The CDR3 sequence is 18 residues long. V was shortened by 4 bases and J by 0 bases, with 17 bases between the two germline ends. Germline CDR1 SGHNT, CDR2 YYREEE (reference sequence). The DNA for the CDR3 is TGTGCCAGCAGCCCCCCGAGGGGCAGGGGCTCTGGGGCCAACGTCCTGACTTTC. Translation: CASSPPRGRGSGANVLTF.

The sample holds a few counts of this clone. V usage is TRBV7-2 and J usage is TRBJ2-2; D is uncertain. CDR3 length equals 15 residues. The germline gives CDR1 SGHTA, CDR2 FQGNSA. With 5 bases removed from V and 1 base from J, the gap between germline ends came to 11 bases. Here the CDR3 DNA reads TGTGCCAGCAGCCTACAGAACATGAACACCGGGGAGCTGTTTTTT. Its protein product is CASSLQNMNTGELFF.

The CDR3 is CASSQDLRGTWSEQYF. The CDR3 DNA is TGCGCCAGCAGCCAAGACCTAAGGGGGACATGGAGTGAGCAGTACTTC. The chain links TRBV4-1 to TRBJ2-7; the D gene is possibly TRBD1 (6 bases). The length of the CDR3 is 16 residues. Germline CDR1 and CDR2: MGHRA and YSYEKL. Trimming left V 0 bases short and J 7 bases short, with 19 bases between.

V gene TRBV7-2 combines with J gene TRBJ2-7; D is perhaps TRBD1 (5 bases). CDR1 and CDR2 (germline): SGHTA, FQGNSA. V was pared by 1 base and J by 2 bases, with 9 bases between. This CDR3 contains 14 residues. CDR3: CASSLGRRAYEQYF. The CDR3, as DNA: TGTGCCAGCAGCTTAGGCCGCAGGGCCTACGAGCAGTACTTC.

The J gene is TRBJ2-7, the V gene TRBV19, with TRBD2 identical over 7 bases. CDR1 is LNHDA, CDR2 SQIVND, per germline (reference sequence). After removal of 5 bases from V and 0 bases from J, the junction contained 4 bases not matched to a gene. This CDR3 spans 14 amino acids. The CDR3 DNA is TGTGCCAGTAGTTTACGACTAGCCTCCTACGAGCAGTACTTC. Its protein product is CASSLRLASYEQYF.

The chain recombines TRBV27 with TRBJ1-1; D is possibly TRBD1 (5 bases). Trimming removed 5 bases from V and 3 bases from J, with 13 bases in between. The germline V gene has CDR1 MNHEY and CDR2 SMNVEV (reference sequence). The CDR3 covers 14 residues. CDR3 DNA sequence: TGTGCCAGCAGTGAAGCGGGGGAATACACTGAAGCTTTCTTT. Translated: CASSEAGEYTEAFF.

The DNA of the CDR3 is TGTGCCAGCCAGAAGGGCATTCTGGGGGATACGCAGTATTTT. Translation gives CASQKGILGDTQYF. This chain joins TRBV11-3 and TRBJ2-3; D gene uncertain. The CDR3 totals 14 residues. V lost 8 bases and J lost 6, with 18 bases in between. CDR1 is SGHNT, CDR2 YENEEA, per germline.

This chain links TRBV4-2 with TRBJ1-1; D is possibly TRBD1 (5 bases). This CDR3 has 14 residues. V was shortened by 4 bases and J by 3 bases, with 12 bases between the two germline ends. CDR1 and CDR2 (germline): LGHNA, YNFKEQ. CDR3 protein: CASSPTGRDTEAFF. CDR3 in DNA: TGTGCCAGCAGCCCGACGGGCAGGGACACTGAAGCTTTCTTT.

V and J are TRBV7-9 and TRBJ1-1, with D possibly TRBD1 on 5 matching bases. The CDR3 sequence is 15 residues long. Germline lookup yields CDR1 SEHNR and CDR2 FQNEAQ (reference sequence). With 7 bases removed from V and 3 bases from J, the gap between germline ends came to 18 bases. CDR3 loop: CASTQRGPGDTEAFF. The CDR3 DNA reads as TGTGCCAGCACCCAAAGGGGCCCGGGGGACACTGAAGCTTTCTTT. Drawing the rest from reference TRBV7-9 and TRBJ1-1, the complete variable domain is DTGVSQNPRHKITKRGQNVTFRCDPISEHNRLYWYRQTLGQGPEFLTYFQNEAQLEKSRLLSDRFSAERPKGSFSTLEIQRTEQGDSAMYLCASTQRGPGDTEAFFGQGTRLTVV.

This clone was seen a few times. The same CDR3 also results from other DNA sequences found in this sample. The DNA of the CDR3 is TGTGCCAGCAGCCGGGAGGGCCTTGGCGAGCAGTACTTC. Its translation is CASSREGLGEQYF. V and J are TRBV5-4 and TRBJ2-7; 8 nucleotides agree with TRBD2. Losses at the gene ends were 4 bases for V and 6 bases for J; bases not matched to a gene: 6. This CDR3 has 13 residues. Germline CDR1 SGHNT, CDR2 YYREEE (reference sequence).

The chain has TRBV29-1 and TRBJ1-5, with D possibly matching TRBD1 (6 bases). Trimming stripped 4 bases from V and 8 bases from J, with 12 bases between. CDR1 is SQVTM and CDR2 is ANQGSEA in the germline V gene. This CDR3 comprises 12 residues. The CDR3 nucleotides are TGCAGCGTTGTCCCTAGGGGGGAGCCCCAGCATTTT. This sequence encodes CSVVPRGEPQHF. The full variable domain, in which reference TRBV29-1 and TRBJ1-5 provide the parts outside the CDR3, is SAVISQKPSRDICQRGTSLTIQCQVDSQVTMMFWYRQQPGQSLTLIATANQGSEATYESGFVIDKFPISRPNLTFSTLTVSNMSPEDSSIYLCSVVPRGEPQHFGDGTRLSIL.